A single T cell receptor beta chain is shown here with its context. What it recognizes is unknown. For TCR beta, libraries came from iRepertoire HTBI primers and Arm-PCR of CDR3 regions. Source study methods: From all samples, identification returned over 13 TRBJ and 60 to 80 TRBV segments. TCRdb recomputed calls from the multiplex PCR reads with MiXCR, one row per CDR3 protein. The V and J calls were determined by TCRdb, not by the authors. The sample has fewer than 400,000 distinct CDR3 sequences; 20% to 25% are singletons. V lost 8 bases and J lost 0, with 20 bases in between. CDR3 size: 15 residues. Per the germline V gene, CDR1 is SQVTM and CDR2 is ANQGSEA. Time point denoted: persistent/refractory GD, antithyroid drugs over 5 years with positive TRAb. Isolated PBMC RNA provided the starting material for the TCR library. The sample is drawn from a study of regulatory T cells in long-lasting Graves disease.

The study's findings and limits: TRBV28, TRBJ1-2 and TRBJ2-5 were favored in persistent disease.

Material: peripheral blood mononuclear cells (PBMCs), obtained when the disease was refractory, from a patient treated with antithyroid drugs. The chain couples TRBV29-1 to TRBJ2-7, with a tentative D call TRBD1 (5 bases). The receptor comes from a female donor with Graves disease. The CDR3 protein is CSRSAGCLPSYEQYF. The CDR3 DNA reads as TGCAGCCGATCAGCAGGGTGCCTACCCTCCTACGAGCAGTACTTC.